Below, one TCR beta chain is given with its context. What it binds is not known. The sort gate was single viable CD3+CD4+CD8-CD45RO+ cells for memory CD4+ T cells. Total CD4+ T cells were enriched by CD4 positive selection. The record originates from a study of memory CD4+ T cells and cytomegalovirus serostatus. About the research overall: Donors were healthy Belgian adults, fewer than ten CMV seropositive and about 24 seronegative.

V was clipped by 4 bases and J by 4 bases; unmatched bases: 9. CDR3 length equals 14 residues. CDR1 is GTSNPN, CDR2 SVGIG, per germline (reference sequence). Produced via immunoSEQ multiplex PCR; TCRdb's table is partial and in-frame only. This table has 70,000 to 90,000 clones, 75% to 85% appearing once. Broader study findings: The CMV-associated TCR signature appears largely within the CD4+ memory repertoire. CD4+ memory repertoires contained about 40% of the 164 reported CMV TCRbeta sequences.

The sample taken for sequencing was memory CD4+ T cells from blood. This clonotype was sampled from an adult in good health and CMV-seropositive. V is TRBV30 and J is TRBJ2-5; 7 positions match TRBD2. CDR3: CAWIPSGGRETQYF. CDR3 coding DNA: TGTGCCTGGATCCCGTCGGGGGGTAGAGAGACCCAGTACTTC.